A single sample gave rise to the 7 T cell receptor beta chains below, sequenced in a study of cytomegalovirus exposure and HLA in healthy donors. The PCR was carried out with 60 Vbeta primers and 13 Jbeta primers. The data were produced by immunoSEQ multiplex PCR, yet TCRdb's version contains in-frame clones alone and is incomplete. The sample records roughly 120,000 clones, 80% to 85% being singletons. The sample consisted of PBMCs. The origin of the receptors is a woman in her 30s in good health and CMV-seronegative.

This chain joins TRBV14 and TRBJ2-5; tentatively, D is TRBD1 (6 bases). With 4 bases removed from V and 1 base from J, the gap between germline ends came to 16 bases. The germline V gene encodes CDR1 SGHDN and CDR2 FVKESK. The CDR3 extends over 16 amino acids. The CDR3 sequence: CASSLPAQGTQETQYF. The DNA for the CDR3 is TGTGCCAGCAGCCTCCCGGCTCAGGGGACCCAAGAGACCCAGTACTTC. The whole variable domain, filled in from reference TRBV14 and TRBJ2-5, reads EAGVTQFPSHSVIEKGQTVTLRCDPISGHDNLYWYRRVMGKEIKFLLHFVKESKQDESGMPNNRFLAERTGGTYSTLKVQPAELEDSGVYFCASSLPAQGTQETQYFGPGTRLLVL.

The chain uses TRBV5-1 and TRBJ2-7; D is uncertain. Trimming shortened V by 2 bases and J by 0 bases, and 3 bases separated the two germline ends. The germline CDR1 and CDR2 sequences are SGHRS and YFSETQ. This CDR3 comprises 12 residues. CDR3 bases: TGCGCCAGCAGCTTCAACTCCTACGAGCAGTACTTC. Its translation: CASSFNSYEQYF.

V usage is TRBV28 and J usage is TRBJ2-5; possibly TRBD1 for D (6 bases). The J call is in doubt because the DNA end fits TRBJ2-7 better. Germline assignment: CDR1 MDHEN and CDR2 SYDVKM. The CDR3 loop spans 13 amino acids. The DNA of the CDR3 is TGTGCCAGCAGTTCAGGGGTCCCCTACGAGCAGTACTTC. Amino acid sequence: CASSSGVPYEQYF.

The chain has TRBV28 and TRBJ2-7, with a tentative D call TRBD2 (6 bases). The V and J ends lost 5 bases and 1 base respectively, with 21 bases between them. This CDR3 has 17 residues. The germline V gene has CDR1 MDHEN and CDR2 SYDVKM. The chain's CDR3 is CASSPPVWRGGSYEQYF. The DNA of the CDR3 is TGTGCCAGCAGTCCCCCGGTATGGAGGGGAGGATCCTACGAGCAGTACTTC.

The chain is built from TRBV28 and TRBJ1-2; D not resolved. V lost 8 bases, J lost 4 bases, and 11 bases lay in between. Germline V gene lookup returns CDR1 MDHEN and CDR2 SYDVKM. CDR3 length: 12 residues. CDR3 bases: TGTGCCAGCTTAGGAGGGATCTATGGCTACACCTTC. This translates into CASLGGIYGYTF.

The rearrangement joins TRBV27 to TRBJ2-1, with unresolved D. V lost 3 bases to trimming and J lost 8 bases, with 14 bases between them. The CDR3 spans 14 residues. Per the germline V gene, CDR1 is MNHEY and CDR2 is SMNVEV (reference sequence). The CDR3, as DNA: TGTGCCAGCAGTTTTAGTATCGGGTGGGATGAGCAGTTCTTC. Protein: CASSFSIGWDEQFF.

V is TRBV5-1 and J is TRBJ1-2; TRBD1 matches 10 bases. The V gene end was trimmed by 5 bases and the J gene end by 7 bases; junction bases not matched to a gene: 8. CDR1 is SGHRS and CDR2 is YFSETQ in the germline V gene. The CDR3 is 14 residues long. The CDR3 coding sequence is TGCGCCAGCAGGAGTAGACAGGGGGCTTCTGGCTACACCTTC. It specifies CASRSRQGASGYTF.